These 20 T cell receptor beta chains were all obtained from the same sample, sequenced in a study of blood T cell repertoires in COVID-19. Sequencing used immunoSEQ multiplex PCR; TCRdb keeps in-frame clones, though not all of them. The data contain 300,000 to 400,000 clones, more than 75% of them singletons. Sequencing input: peripheral blood. All receptors come from a human donor in a cohort sampled during active COVID-19.

The chain employs TRBV5-1 and TRBJ2-3, with D uncertain. Deletions cut 4 bases from V and 4 bases from J, with 10 bases between. Germline CDR1 SGHRS, CDR2 YFSETQ. The CDR3 loop spans 13 amino acids. CDR3 sequence: CASSPGVSDTQYF. In nucleotides, the CDR3 is TGCGCCAGCAGCCCAGGTGTATCAGATACGCAGTATTTT. The full variable domain, its missing parts supplied by reference TRBV5-1 and TRBJ2-3, is KAGVTQTPRYLIKTRGQQVTLSCSPISGHRSVSWYQQTPGQGLQFLFEYFSETQRNKGNFPGRFSGRQFSNSRSEMNVSTLELGDSALYLCASSPGVSDTQYFGPGTRLTVL.

The V and J genes are TRBV10-3 and TRBJ1-1; D possibly corresponds to TRBD1 (5 bases). CDR1 ENHRY and CDR2 SYGVKD come from the germline V gene. The CDR3 totals 14 residues. V was trimmed by 11 bases and J by 1 base, leaving 17 bases between them. The CDR3: CASNSDTGNTEAFF. The CDR3 nucleotides are TGTGCCTCCAATAGTGACACAGGGAACACTGAAGCTTTCTTT.

This chain connects TRBV9 to TRBJ2-1; TRBD1 matches 9 bases. The CDR3 is made up of 14 amino acids. Per germline, CDR1 SGDLS and CDR2 YYNGEE. Trimming removed 4 bases from V and 8 bases from J; junction bases left unmatched: 7. The CDR3: CASSTRQGGDEQFF. The DNA of the CDR3 is TGTGCCAGCAGCACCCGACAGGGGGGGGATGAGCAGTTCTTC.

The J gene is TRBJ1-5, the V gene TRBV19; 8 bases line up with TRBD1. Germline CDR1 LNHDA, CDR2 SQIVND (reference sequence). The CDR3 has 16 amino acids. V trimming: 4 bases; J trimming: 2 bases; junction bases outside the gene matches: 7. CDR3: CASSTLQGVGNQPQHF. The DNA for the CDR3 is TGTGCCAGTAGTACTTTACAGGGGGTGGGCAATCAGCCCCAGCATTTT.

The rearrangement uses TRBV6-2 or TRBV6-3 and TRBJ2-6, with D perhaps TRBD2 (6 bases). CDR3 length: 18 residues. The V gene lost 2 bases and the J gene lost 0 bases, with 14 bases spanning the gap. The germline CDR1 and CDR2 sequences are MNHEY and SVGEGT. The CDR3 nucleotides read TGTGCCAGCAGTTACCAGGAGGGAGTGTCCTCTGGGGCCAACGTCCTGACTTTC. It specifies CASSYQEGVSSGANVLTF.

The chain links TRBV2 to TRBJ2-7, with D possibly matching TRBD2 (5 bases). Between the trimmed V and J ends, which lost 7 bases and 7 bases, there was a span of 20 bases. Germline V CDR1 and CDR2: SNHLY, FYNNEI. There are 14 residues in the CDR3. CDR3 sequence reads: CASKRTLLLGEQYF. The CDR3 DNA sequence: TGTGCCAGCAAAAGGACTCTTCTTTTGGGGGAGCAGTACTTC.

The rearrangement links TRBV7-3 to TRBJ1-1; D unclear. The CDR3 consists of 15 residues. V was shortened by 5 bases and J by 1 base, with 14 bases between the two germline ends. Per germline, CDR1 SGHTA and CDR2 FQGTGA. CDR3 in DNA: TGTGCCAGCAGCCCCGGACTGGCCCCGAACACTGAAGCTTTCTTT. Translating it yields CASSPGLAPNTEAFF.

This clone has just one count. The CDR3 is CAISRQGANYGYTF. Written as DNA, the CDR3 is TGTGCCATCAGCCGACAGGGGGCGAACTATGGCTACACCTTC. V gene TRBV10-3 combines with J gene TRBJ1-2; 10 positions match TRBD1. This CDR3 region has 14 residues. Losses at the gene ends were 6 bases for V and 2 bases for J; bases not matched to a gene: 3. CDR1 is ENHRY, CDR2 SYGVKD, per germline.

V gene TRBV28 combines with J gene TRBJ2-3, with 7 bases fitting TRBD1. The junction had 9 bases not matched to a gene; V was cut back by 6 bases and J by 3 bases. Per the germline V gene, CDR1 is MDHEN and CDR2 is SYDVKM. This CDR3 spans 15 amino acids. CDR3 region: CASSRDRVKTDTQYF. The CDR3 region has the DNA TGTGCCAGCAGCCGCGACAGGGTAAAGACAGATACGCAGTATTTT. The full variable domain, its missing parts supplied by reference TRBV28 and TRBJ2-3, is DVKVTQSSRYLVKRTGEKVFLECVQDMDHENMFWYRQDPGLGLRLIYFSYDVKMKEKGDIPEGYSVSREKKERFSLILESASTNQTSMYLCASSRDRVKTDTQYFGPGTRLTVL.

V is TRBV27 and J is TRBJ2-3; D call uncertain. The CDR3 has 13 amino acids. Trimming took off 10 bases at V and 2 bases at J, with 13 bases between the two ends. Germline assignment: CDR1 MNHEY and CDR2 SMNVEV (reference sequence). Here the CDR3 DNA reads TGTGCCACCTCCCGAGATCTCACAGATACGCAGTATTTT. Protein product: CATSRDLTDTQYF.

The chain uses TRBV5-6 and TRBJ2-7; D might be TRBD2 (5 bases). The length of the CDR3 is 16 residues. The V and J ends lost 1 base and 0 bases respectively, with 14 bases between them. Germline lookup yields CDR1 SGHDT and CDR2 YYEEEE. The CDR3 loop is CASSLSRGAVSYEQYF. The CDR3 DNA is TGTGCCAGCAGCTTGAGTAGAGGAGCGGTCTCCTACGAGCAGTACTTC.

This chain uses TRBV18 with TRBJ2-1, with 14 bases matching TRBD2. Germline lookup yields CDR1 KGHSH and CDR2 LQKENI. J was trimmed by 9 bases and V by 6 bases; bases with no gene match: 25. The CDR3 totals 21 residues. The CDR3: CASSTNRDRGLAGARLIEQFF. The CDR3 DNA is TGTGCCAGCTCGACTAACCGGGACAGGGGACTAGCGGGAGCCCGCTTGATTGAGCAGTTCTTC.

In this sample, this clone turned up once. The chain joins TRBV5-1 to TRBJ2-3, with D perhaps TRBD2 (5 bases). V lost 0 bases, J lost 0 bases, and 5 bases lay in between. In germline, CDR1 is SGHRS, CDR2 YFSETQ. The CDR3 spans 14 residues. The chain's CDR3 is CASSLAGSTDTQYF. The CDR3 bases are TGCGCCAGCAGCTTGGCGGGGAGCACAGATACGCAGTATTTT.

The V gene is TRBV7-9, the J gene TRBJ1-2; 7 nucleotides line up with TRBD1. This CDR3 has 15 amino acids. The V gene's germline CDR1 is SEHNR and CDR2 FQNEAQ (reference sequence). With 3 bases clipped from V and 4 bases from J, the junction kept 8 bases outside the gene matches. The CDR3 coding sequence is TGTGCCAGCAGCTTTCACAGGGGCGAGGGCTATGGCTACACCTTC. It translates to CASSFHRGEGYGYTF. Full variable domain (rest looked up from reference TRBV7-9 and TRBJ1-2): DTGVSQNPRHKITKRGQNVTFRCDPISEHNRLYWYRQTLGQGPEFLTYFQNEAQLEKSRLLSDRFSAERPKGSFSTLEIQRTEQGDSAMYLCASSFHRGEGYGYTFGSGTRLTVV.

This chain joins TRBV18 and TRBJ1-6, with D unresolved. The CDR3 sequence is 14 residues long. V was trimmed by 4 bases and J by 10 bases, leaving 14 bases between them. Germline CDR1 is KGHSH and CDR2 is LQKENI. Here the CDR3 reads CASSLRGRESPLHF. CDR3 sequence (DNA): TGTGCCAGCTCACTCCGGGGTCGGGAATCACCCCTCCACTTT.

The rearrangement links TRBV15 to TRBJ2-1, with D hard to call. V lost 0 bases and J lost 5, with 17 bases in between. This CDR3 spans 17 amino acids. CDR1 LNHNV and CDR2 YYDKDF come from the germline V gene (reference sequence). CDR3 amino acids: CATSRDSTPGTHNEQFF. The CDR3 DNA sequence: TGTGCCACCAGCAGAGACTCCACCCCTGGCACCCACAATGAGCAGTTCTTC.

The V and J genes are TRBV2 and TRBJ2-3; the match to TRBD2 covers 11 bases. V lost 5 bases and J lost 5; bases outside the gene matches: 6. Germline V gene data show CDR1 as SNHLY and CDR2 as FYNNEI. This CDR3 has 15 residues. The CDR3 is CASSPLAGAGDTQYF. The CDR3 nucleotides are TGTGCCAGCAGTCCACTAGCGGGAGCAGGAGATACGCAGTATTTT.

The rearrangement links TRBV11-1 to TRBJ2-6, with a possible D match to TRBD1 (6 bases). Trimming stripped 5 bases from V and 4 bases from J, with 12 bases between. Looked up from germline, CDR1 is SGHAT and CDR2 is FQDESV (reference sequence). The CDR3 sequence is 15 residues long. As DNA, the CDR3 is TGTGCCAGCAGCATGAGGGGGACCGGGGCCAACGTCCTGACTTTC. As protein: CASSMRGTGANVLTF.

Remarks on this clone: Different DNA sequences within this sample yield the same CDR3. The chain joins TRBV20-1 to TRBJ1-1; D not certain. The V gene's germline CDR1 is DFQATT and CDR2 SNEGSKA (reference sequence). Trimming removed 1 base at V and 4 bases at J, with 4 bases between. The CDR3 spans 11 residues. The CDR3 nucleotides read TGCAGTGCTAGAGGCAGCACTGAAGCTTTCTTT. Its translation: CSARGSTEAFF.

The chain links TRBV6-5 to TRBJ2-1, with TRBD1 as a possible D gene (6 bases). This CDR3 has 16 amino acids. V lost 4 bases to trimming and J lost 4 bases, with 17 bases between them. The V gene's germline CDR1 is MNHEY and CDR2 SVGAGI. CDR3 nucleotides: TGTGCCAGCAGTTCCCCCGCGACGAGGGGGTACAATGAGCAGTTCTTC. Its translation is CASSSPATRGYNEQFF.